The 21 T cell receptor beta chains presented below share a single source sample, sequenced in a study of cytomegalovirus exposure and HLA in healthy donors. The PCR ran on 60 Vbeta and 13 Jbeta primers. TCRdb's table, derived via immunoSEQ multiplex PCR, lists solely in-frame clones and lacks some. The sample includes about 120,000 clones, around 80% seen only once; the top ten take roughly 9.2%. The sample was PBMCs. These receptors all stem from a female donor in good health and CMV-seropositive.

The chain carries TRBV30 and TRBJ2-3, with D possibly being TRBD2 (6 bases). Germline lookup yields CDR1 GTSNPN and CDR2 SVGIG (reference sequence). This CDR3 spans 18 amino acids. V dropped 0 bases and J dropped 2 bases, with 21 bases sitting between them. In DNA form, the CDR3 reads TGTGCCTGGAGTGTACGTCTCCCGGCCCCGGGAGACACAGATACGCAGTATTTT. It translates to CAWSVRLPAPGDTDTQYF.

The CDR3 DNA is TGTGCCAGCACCGCCTCCTCCGGGACTGAAGCTTTCTTT. This codes for CASTASSGTEAFF. The J gene is TRBJ1-1, the V gene TRBV13; D uncertain. The CDR3 consists of 13 residues. CDR1 is PRHDT, CDR2 FYEKMQ, per germline (reference sequence). V lost 7 bases and J lost 5, with 14 bases in between. Full variable domain (remainder filled in from reference TRBV13 and TRBJ1-1): AAGVIQSPRHLIKEKRETATLKCYPIPRHDTVYWYQQGPGQDPQFLISFYEKMQSDKGSIPDRFSAQQFSDYHSELNMSSLELGDSALYFCASTASSGTEAFFGQGTRLTVV.

The DNA for the CDR3 is TGCAGCGTCTCCCGCAACCCTGTGAACGGGGAGACCCAGTACTTC. Its translation is CSVSRNPVNGETQYF. The V and J genes are TRBV29-1 and TRBJ2-5; D is undetermined. The V gene's germline CDR1 is SQVTM and CDR2 ANQGSEA. CDR3 length: 15 amino acids. The V end was cut by 6 bases, the J end by 5 bases, with 22 bases between. Variable domain in full (rest from reference TRBV29-1 and TRBJ2-5): SAVISQKPSRDICQRGTSLTIQCQVDSQVTMMFWYRQQPGQSLTLIATANQGSEATYESGFVIDKFPISRPNLTFSTLTVSNMSPEDSSIYLCSVSRNPVNGETQYFGPGTRLLVL.

The rearrangement uses TRBV29-1 and TRBJ1-1; no clear D gene. This CDR3 is built from 12 residues. V was clipped by 1 base and J by 1 base, with 4 bases between them. Germline V gene lookup returns CDR1 SQVTM and CDR2 ANQGSEA. The CDR3 bases are TGCAGCGTTGAAGGCAGGAACACTGAAGCTTTCTTT. The encoded protein is CSVEGRNTEAFF.

The rearrangement joins TRBV28 to TRBJ1-5; 10 positions agree with TRBD1. This CDR3 has 15 amino acids. J gave up 5 bases and V 5 bases, and 6 bases lay outside the gene matches. In germline, CDR1 is MDHEN, CDR2 SYDVKM. The CDR3 nucleotides read TGTGCCAGCAGTGACAGGGGGCGCCCGCATCAGCCCCAGCATTTT. Amino acid sequence: CASSDRGRPHQPQHF. The entire variable domain, with the rest obtained from reference TRBV28 and TRBJ1-5, is as follows: DVKVTQSSRYLVKRTGEKVFLECVQDMDHENMFWYRQDPGLGLRLIYFSYDVKMKEKGDIPEGYSVSREKKERFSLILESASTNQTSMYLCASSDRGRPHQPQHFGDGTRLSIL.

Here the CDR3 reads CAANGEYNSPLHF. DNA for the CDR3: TGTGCCGCAAACGGGGAATATAATTCACCCCTCCACTTT. J is TRBJ1-6 and V is TRBV30; D unclear. This CDR3 has 13 residues. Germline V gene data show CDR1 as GTSNPN and CDR2 as SVGIG (reference sequence). Trimming removed 8 bases from V and 4 bases from J, with 12 bases in between.

In this sample, this clone turned up a few times. This rearrangement joins TRBV9 to TRBJ2-7, with D possibly matching TRBD2 (5 bases). CDR3 length: 15 amino acids. V was shortened by 0 bases and J by 5 bases, with 15 bases between the two germline ends. The germline V gene has CDR1 SGDLS and CDR2 YYNGEE. CDR3 in DNA: TGTGCCAGCAGCGTAGGGTCGGTGGAGGTCCACGAGCAGTACTTC. Translated, it gives CASSVGSVEVHEQYF.

This clone was counted a few times. The chain employs TRBV27 and TRBJ1-2; the D gene is possibly TRBD1 (6 bases). Trimming left V 5 bases short and J 7 bases short, with 11 bases between. This CDR3 is 12 amino acids long. Germline V gives CDR1 MNHEY, CDR2 SMNVEV (reference sequence). CDR3 in amino acids: CASSTGLGGYTF. DNA of the CDR3: TGTGCCAGCAGTACAGGGCTGGGTGGCTACACCTTC.

The V gene is TRBV27, the J gene TRBJ2-3; D possibly corresponds to TRBD2 (5 bases). V was pared by 3 bases and J by 2 bases, with 15 bases between. CDR1 MNHEY and CDR2 SMNVEV come from the germline V gene (reference sequence). CDR3 size: 16 residues. The CDR3 region is CASSLIRGVDTDTQYF. The CDR3 DNA follows: TGTGCCAGCAGTTTGATCCGGGGAGTAGACACAGATACGCAGTATTTT.

The V call is TRBV9, the J call TRBJ1-1, with D unresolved. V shed 4 bases and J shed 1 base, with 8 bases lying between them. This CDR3 has 13 residues. The germline V gene has CDR1 SGDLS and CDR2 YYNGEE. The CDR3 DNA reads as TGTGCCAGCAGCCGCTTACAGAACACTGAAGCTTTCTTT. Amino acids: CASSRLQNTEAFF.

Remarks on this clone: This sample also contains other DNA sequences that code for the same CDR3. V gene TRBV28 combines with J gene TRBJ1-5; TRBD1 might be the D (5 bases). This CDR3 is 14 amino acids long. CDR1 is MDHEN, CDR2 SYDVKM, per germline. Trimming removed 5 bases at V and 1 base at J, with 9 bases between. The CDR3 loop is CASSPGGSNQPQHF. CDR3 nucleotide sequence: TGTGCCAGCAGTCCCGGGGGGAGCAATCAGCCCCAGCATTTT.

There are a few counts of this clone. The chain is built from TRBV5-4 and TRBJ2-7; 10 nucleotides align to TRBD1. The CDR3 spans 14 residues. V was clipped by 2 bases and J by 13 bases; unmatched bases: 12. Germline V CDR1 and CDR2: SGHNT, YYREEE (reference sequence). In DNA, the CDR3 is TGTGCCAGCAGCTTAGGGGGTAGTGGGACAGGGGAATACTTC. Protein: CASSLGGSGTGEYF. The full variable domain, its missing parts supplied by reference TRBV5-4 and TRBJ2-7, is ETGVTQSPTHLIKTRGQQVTLRCSSQSGHNTVSWYQQALGQGPQFIFQYYREEENGRGNFPPRFSGLQFPNYSSELNVNALELDDSALYLCASSLGGSGTGEYFGPGTRLTVT.

The V and J genes are TRBV9 and TRBJ1-6, with TRBD1 as a possible D gene (6 bases). Germline CDR1 SGDLS, CDR2 YYNGEE. This CDR3 spans 14 amino acids. V shed 3 bases and J shed 5 bases, with 9 bases lying between them. CDR3 in amino acids: CASSGDKNNSPLHF. CDR3 nucleotides: TGTGCCAGCAGCGGGGACAAGAATAATTCACCCCTCCACTTT.

The V call is TRBV5-6, the J call TRBJ2-5; 8 bases match TRBD2. The CDR3 loop spans 14 amino acids. In germline, CDR1 is SGHDT, CDR2 YYEEEE. Trimming took 2 bases from V and 4 from J; bases not matched to a gene: 4. The CDR3 is CASSFRGGSETQYF. CDR3 DNA sequence: TGTGCCAGCAGCTTCCGGGGGGGCTCAGAGACCCAGTACTTC.

This clone showed up just a few times. V usage is TRBV4-2 and J usage is TRBJ1-1, with D maybe TRBD1 (6 bases). CDR3 length: 14 amino acids. The V end lost 8 bases, the J end lost 0 bases, and 13 bases lay between the germline ends. Per the germline V gene, CDR1 is LGHNA and CDR2 is YNFKEQ. CDR3 loop: CASAPGQMNTEAFF. The CDR3 coding sequence is TGTGCCAGCGCTCCCGGACAGATGAACACTGAAGCTTTCTTT.

CDR3 bases: TGTGCCAGCAGCTTGGGGACTAGCGGGGGGAGGGAGCAGTACTTC. Its protein product is CASSLGTSGGREQYF. This chain uses TRBV5-4 with TRBJ2-7; 14 nucleotides agree with TRBD2. Trimming removed 0 bases from V and 7 bases from J; junction bases left unmatched: 3. Germline values: CDR1 SGHNT, CDR2 YYREEE (reference sequence). This CDR3 has 15 amino acids.

This chain links TRBV7-3 with TRBJ2-3, with TRBD2 matching over 10 bases. The CDR3 consists of 16 residues. J was trimmed by 4 bases and V by 2 bases; bases with no gene match: 6. Germline V gene data show CDR1 as SGHTA and CDR2 as FQGTGA. Written as DNA, the CDR3 is TGTGCCAGCAGCTTATCGGCTAGCGGGGGTGCAGATACGCAGTATTTT. This encodes CASSLSASGGADTQYF. The whole variable domain, remainder taken from reference TRBV7-3 and TRBJ2-3, is GAGVSQTPSNKVTEKGKYVELRCDPISGHTALYWYRQSLGQGPEFLIYFQGTGAADDSGLPNDRFFAVRPEGSVSTLKIQRTERGDSAVYLCASSLSASGGADTQYFGPGTRLTVL.

The V and J genes are TRBV18 and TRBJ2-5, with 9 bases lining up with TRBD2. CDR3 size: 14 residues. Germline CDR1 KGHSH, CDR2 LQKENI. With 6 bases clipped from V and 3 bases from J, the junction kept 5 bases outside the gene matches. CDR3 sequence (DNA): TGTGCCAGCTCCACCAGACTAGCGGAAGAGACCCAGTACTTC. Protein sequence: CASSTRLAEETQYF.

The rearrangement uses TRBV29-1 and TRBJ2-7; TRBD1 is a possible D gene (5 bases). This CDR3 has 13 residues. CDR1 is SQVTM, CDR2 ANQGSEA, per germline. Trimming stripped 4 bases from V and 6 bases from J, with 16 bases between. The CDR3 is CSVAPRVVGEQYF. CDR3 DNA sequence: TGCAGCGTTGCCCCCAGGGTAGTAGGCGAGCAGTACTTC.

CDR3 loop: CASSLMGQGAVTEAFF. In nucleotides, the CDR3 is TGTGCCAGCAGCTTAATGGGACAGGGGGCGGTCACTGAAGCTTTCTTT. V and J are TRBV7-2 and TRBJ1-1; the match to TRBD1 covers 12 bases. The CDR3 length is 16 residues. V lost 2 bases and J lost 4; bases outside the gene matches: 5. Germline CDR1 reads SGHTA; CDR2 reads FQGNSA. The full variable domain, with the rest looked up from reference TRBV7-2 and TRBJ1-1, is GAGVSQSPSNKVTEKGKDVELRCDPISGHTALYWYRQSLGQGLEFLIYFQGNSAPDKSGLPSDRFSAERTGGSVSTLTIQRTQQEDSAVYLCASSLMGQGAVTEAFFGQGTRLTVV.

The rearrangement links TRBV6-5 to TRBJ1-1, with 10 bases fitting TRBD1. The germline V gene has CDR1 MNHEY and CDR2 SVGAGI. V gave up 0 bases and J gave up 8 bases; unmatched junction bases: 3. The CDR3 is 14 residues long. CDR3 region: CASSYSKGQGEAFF. CDR3 coding DNA: TGTGCCAGCAGTTACTCCAAGGGACAGGGGGAAGCTTTCTTT.